The sequence of this TCR beta chain was determined in a study of cytomegalovirus exposure and HLA in healthy donors. PCR employed 60 Vbeta and 13 Jbeta primers. Produced via immunoSEQ multiplex PCR; TCRdb's table is partial and in-frame only. The data show 110,000 or so clones, roughly 80% seen once. Healthy bone marrow donors formed the donor group. Germline loops: CDR1 SGHAT, CDR2 FQNNGV. V lost 0 bases to trimming and J lost 5 bases; unmatched junction nucleotides: 7. This CDR3 comprises 16 residues. The chain links TRBV11-2 to TRBJ1-2; 9 bases match TRBD1. The receptor comes from a man aged 25 to 40 in good health and CMV-seropositive. Sequenced: PBMCs. CDR3 coding DNA: TGTGCCAGCAGCTTAGACTCCGGGACAGGGTTATATGGCTACACCTTC. Its translation: CASSLDSGTGLYGYTF.